The sequence of this T cell receptor (beta chain) was determined in a study of Graves' ophthalmopathy and Graves' hyperthyroidism. CDR1 SEHNR and CDR2 FQNEAQ come from the germline V gene (reference sequence). This CDR3 region has 12 residues. Between the trimmed V and J ends, which lost 5 bases and 3 bases, there was a span of 8 bases. RNA transcripts served as template for amplifying TCR beta CDR3 sequences. HTBI primers were employed in first-round RT-PCR, then a second-round multiplex PCR followed. Via MiXCR, TCRdb re-called the multiplex PCR reads, giving one row per CDR3 protein. Seen here are over a million distinct CDR3 sequences, 36% observed once, and the top ten hold 8.5% to 14%.

The sequence derives from an adult man with Graves' hyperthyroidism. Sequenced input: peripheral blood or thyroid tissue (not recorded which). The chain is built from TRBV7-9 and TRBJ2-7; the D is unclear. CDR3 nucleotides: TGTGCCAGCAGCCCTTTGGTCTACGAGCAGTACTTC. This encodes CASSPLVYEQYF.